This is a list of T cell receptor beta chains from one sample in a study of blood T cell repertoires in COVID-19. Using immunoSEQ multiplex PCR, the repertoire was profiled, and TCRdb retains in-frame clones only, with some absent. The top ten hold about 16% of the sample, which has approximately 60,000 clones, roughly 85% seen once. Sequenced material: peripheral blood. The origin of the receptors is a human donor in a cohort sampled during active COVID-19. The CDR3 runs from the conserved cysteine through the conserved F or W. A D gene is named only where the DNA matches it firmly. Some rows mark clone size as missing; the rest say once, few, many or name a class of expanded clone.

abundance: .; j_gene: TRBJ1-5; v_gene: TRBV3-1/TRBV3-2; d_gene: TRBD1; CDR3nt: TGTGCCAGCAGCTTGTTGAATTCCGGGACAGGGGTTGCTCAGCCCCAGCATTTT; CDR3aa: CASSLLNSGTGVAQPQHF
abundance: .; j_gene: TRBJ2-2; v_gene: TRBV27; d_gene: .; CDR3nt: TGTGCCAGCAGTTTAGGCGGCTCGAACACCGGGGAGCTGTTTTTT; CDR3aa: CASSLGGSNTGELFF
abundance: .; j_gene: TRBJ2-1; v_gene: TRBV7-7; d_gene: TRBD2; CDR3nt: TGTGCCAGCAGCCCCGGACTAGCGGGGGACAATGAGCAGTTCTTC; CDR3aa: CASSPGLAGDNEQFF
abundance: .; j_gene: TRBJ1-2; v_gene: TRBV30; d_gene: .; CDR3nt: TGTGCCTGGAGACAGGGAAACTATGGCTACACCTTC; CDR3aa: CAWRQGNYGYTF
abundance: .; j_gene: TRBJ2-5; v_gene: TRBV20-1; d_gene: .; CDR3nt: TGCAGTGCCTATCAAGAGACCCAGTACTTC; CDR3aa: CSAYQETQYF
abundance: .; j_gene: TRBJ2-2; v_gene: TRBV7-2; d_gene: TRBD2; CDR3nt: TGTGCCAGCAGCTCACACCGGACTAGCGGGGGGGTCACCGGGGAGCTGTTTTTT; CDR3aa: CASSSHRTSGGVTGELFF
abundance: .; j_gene: TRBJ1-5; v_gene: TRBV2; d_gene: TRBD1; CDR3nt: TGTGCCAGCAGCACCCGGACAGGGTACAATCAGCCCCAGCATTTT; CDR3aa: CASSTRTGYNQPQHF
abundance: .; j_gene: TRBJ2-5; v_gene: TRBV24-1; d_gene: TRBD2; CDR3nt: TGTGCCACCAGTCCTAGCGGGGGGTACCAAGAGACCCAGTACTTC; CDR3aa: CATSPSGGYQETQYF
abundance: .; j_gene: TRBJ2-7; v_gene: TRBV9; d_gene: .; CDR3nt: TGTGCCAGCAGCGTAGGTCCAGGCGACTCCTACGAGCAGTACTTC; CDR3aa: CASSVGPGDSYEQYF
abundance: .; j_gene: TRBJ1-1; v_gene: TRBV11-3; d_gene: TRBD1; CDR3nt: TGTGCCAGCAGTCAAACCGGGACAGGGGATACTGAAGCTTTCTTT; CDR3aa: CASSQTGTGDTEAFF
abundance: few; j_gene: TRBJ1-1; v_gene: TRBV7-9; d_gene: .; CDR3nt: TGTGCCAGCAGCTTAGCGAAAGGAGGGTACACTGAAGCTTTCTTT; CDR3aa: CASSLAKGGYTEAFF
abundance: few; j_gene: TRBJ2-7; v_gene: TRBV6-2/TRBV6-3; d_gene: TRBD1; CDR3nt: TGTGCCAGCAGTTACGGGACAGGGGCAACCTACGAGCAGTACTTC; CDR3aa: CASSYGTGATYEQYF
abundance: once; j_gene: TRBJ2-2; v_gene: TRBV10-3; d_gene: .; CDR3nt: TGTGCCATCAGCCCCCTGGCCGCCGGGGAGCTGTTTTTT; CDR3aa: CAISPLAAGELFF
abundance: .; j_gene: TRBJ2-5; v_gene: TRBV11-2; d_gene: TRBD2; CDR3nt: TGTGCCAGCAGCTCAGGACTAGCGGGGGGGTTCCAAGAGACCCAGTACTTC; CDR3aa: CASSSGLAGGFQETQYF
abundance: .; j_gene: TRBJ1-1; v_gene: TRBV7-9; d_gene: .; CDR3nt: TGTGCCAGCAGCCGGAATACAGGGTGGGCTGAAGCTTTCTTT; CDR3aa: CASSRNTGWAEAFF
abundance: .; j_gene: TRBJ1-4; v_gene: TRBV24-1; d_gene: .; CDR3nt: TGTGCCACCAGTGATTTCGGCAGGGTTAACGAAAAACTGTTTTTT; CDR3aa: CATSDFGRVNEKLFF
abundance: .; j_gene: TRBJ2-3; v_gene: TRBV19; d_gene: TRBD1; CDR3nt: TGTGCCAGCCGACGGACAGGGGGGACCAGCACAGATACGCAGTATTTT; CDR3aa: CASRRTGGTSTDTQYF
abundance: .; j_gene: TRBJ1-2; v_gene: TRBV6-2/TRBV6-3; d_gene: .; CDR3nt: TGTGCCAGCAGTCAGAACAGGCGACAAAACTATGGCTACACCTTC; CDR3aa: CASSQNRRQNYGYTF
abundance: .; j_gene: TRBJ2-3; v_gene: TRBV5-1; d_gene: TRBD1; CDR3nt: TGCGCCAGCAGCTTGGAGACAGGGCGCACAGATACGCAGTATTTT; CDR3aa: CASSLETGRTDTQYF
abundance: .; j_gene: TRBJ1-1; v_gene: TRBV5-5; d_gene: .; CDR3nt: TGTGCCAGCAGCTTTTCCGGGGGGAACACTGAAGCTTTCTTT; CDR3aa: CASSFSGGNTEAFF
abundance: .; j_gene: TRBJ2-7; v_gene: TRBV7-2; d_gene: TRBD1; CDR3nt: TGTGCCAGCAGCCTCCAATCGGGACAGGGCCTCTACGAGCAGTACTTC; CDR3aa: CASSLQSGQGLYEQYF
abundance: .; j_gene: TRBJ1-1; v_gene: TRBV19; d_gene: .; CDR3nt: TGTGCCAGTAGTATCCGCTTGCGGGGCACTGAAGCTTTCTTT; CDR3aa: CASSIRLRGTEAFF
abundance: .; j_gene: TRBJ2-3; v_gene: TRBV6-4; d_gene: .; CDR3nt: TGTGCCAGCAGTGAGGCTGGAGATACGCAGTATTTT; CDR3aa: CASSEAGDTQYF
abundance: .; j_gene: TRBJ2-6; v_gene: TRBV21-1; d_gene: .; CDR3nt: TGTGCCAGCTCCCTCGGGACTCTGGGGGCCAACGTCCTGACTTTC; CDR3aa: CASSLGTLGANVLTF
abundance: .; j_gene: TRBJ1-2; v_gene: TRBV3-1/TRBV3-2; d_gene: TRBD1; CDR3nt: TGTGCCAGCAGCCATGGAGACAGGGATGATGGCTACACCTTC; CDR3aa: CASSHGDRDDGYTF
abundance: .; j_gene: TRBJ1-6; v_gene: TRBV6-5; d_gene: .; CDR3nt: TGTGCCAGCAGCCAGCCCCGGGGGCCCCTCCACTTT; CDR3aa: CASSQPRGPLHF
abundance: few; j_gene: TRBJ2-7; v_gene: TRBV27; d_gene: .; CDR3nt: TGTGCCAGCAGTTTCTCGGGACAAAAGCCCTACGAGCAGTACTTC; CDR3aa: CASSFSGQKPYEQYF
abundance: .; j_gene: TRBJ1-5; v_gene: TRBV7-8; d_gene: TRBD1; CDR3nt: TGTGCCAGCAGCTTAGAATTGTGGCGGACAGGGTATGGCAATCAGCCCCAGCATTTT; CDR3aa: CASSLELWRTGYGNQPQHF
abundance: .; j_gene: TRBJ2-7; v_gene: TRBV6-2/TRBV6-3; d_gene: .; CDR3nt: TGTGCCAGCAGTTCCATACCGGGTCTTACGTCCTACGAGCAGTACTTC; CDR3aa: CASSSIPGLTSYEQYF
abundance: .; j_gene: TRBJ1-2; v_gene: TRBV19; d_gene: .; CDR3nt: TGTGCCAGTAGTATCTCCAACGGTGGCTACACCTTC; CDR3aa: CASSISNGGYTF
abundance: .; j_gene: TRBJ1-2; v_gene: TRBV10-3; d_gene: TRBD1; CDR3nt: TGTGCCATCACCCCGGGACAGGCGAACTATGGCTACACCTTC; CDR3aa: CAITPGQANYGYTF
abundance: .; j_gene: TRBJ1-6; v_gene: TRBV27; d_gene: .; CDR3nt: TGTGCCAGCAGTTCCCGGGAGGGGCGCGGTTCACCCCTCCACTTT; CDR3aa: CASSSREGRGSPLHF
abundance: .; j_gene: TRBJ2-7; v_gene: TRBV7-2; d_gene: TRBD2; CDR3nt: TGTGCCAGCAGCTTAGCGCGTTCTAGCGGGGGTGACGAGCAGTACTTC; CDR3aa: CASSLARSSGGDEQYF
abundance: .; j_gene: TRBJ2-2; v_gene: TRBV9; d_gene: .; CDR3nt: TGTGCCAGCAGCGTAGAAGTTGGAGGGTTCGGGAACACCGGGGAGCTGTTTTTT; CDR3aa: CASSVEVGGFGNTGELFF
abundance: .; j_gene: TRBJ1-3; v_gene: TRBV30; d_gene: .; CDR3nt: TGTGCCTGGAGTAGACACCTGCCTTCTGGAAACACCATATATTTT; CDR3aa: CAWSRHLPSGNTIYF
abundance: .; j_gene: TRBJ2-7; v_gene: TRBV7-2; d_gene: .; CDR3nt: TGTGCCAGCAGCTTAGATCAGGGCGGCGAGCAGTACTTC; CDR3aa: CASSLDQGGEQYF
abundance: .; j_gene: TRBJ2-3; v_gene: TRBV6-1; d_gene: TRBD2; CDR3nt: TGTGCCAGCAGTGAGCCACACGGAGCGGGGAACACAGATACGCAGTATTTT; CDR3aa: CASSEPHGAGNTDTQYF
abundance: once; j_gene: TRBJ2-1; v_gene: TRBV5-5; d_gene: .; CDR3nt: TGTGCCAGCCATAAGCAGGCGTCCTCCTCCTACAATGAGCAGTTCTTC; CDR3aa: CASHKQASSSYNEQFF
abundance: .; j_gene: TRBJ1-1; v_gene: TRBV6-6; d_gene: .; CDR3nt: TGTGCCAGCAGTTACCCTGGGGGCCGCATGAACACTGAAGCTTTCTTT; CDR3aa: CASSYPGGRMNTEAFF